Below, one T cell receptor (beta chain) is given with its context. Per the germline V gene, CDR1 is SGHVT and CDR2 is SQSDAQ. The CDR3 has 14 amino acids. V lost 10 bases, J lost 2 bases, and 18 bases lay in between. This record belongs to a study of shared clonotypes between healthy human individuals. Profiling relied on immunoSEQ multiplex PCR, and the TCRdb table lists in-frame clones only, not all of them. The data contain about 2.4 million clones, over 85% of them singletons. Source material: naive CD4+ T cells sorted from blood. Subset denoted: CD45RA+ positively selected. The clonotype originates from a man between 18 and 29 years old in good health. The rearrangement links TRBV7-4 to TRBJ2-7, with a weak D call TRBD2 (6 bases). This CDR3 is CANPGTRQPYEQYF. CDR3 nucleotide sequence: TGTGCCAACCCCGGGACTCGACAGCCCTACGAGCAGTACTTC.